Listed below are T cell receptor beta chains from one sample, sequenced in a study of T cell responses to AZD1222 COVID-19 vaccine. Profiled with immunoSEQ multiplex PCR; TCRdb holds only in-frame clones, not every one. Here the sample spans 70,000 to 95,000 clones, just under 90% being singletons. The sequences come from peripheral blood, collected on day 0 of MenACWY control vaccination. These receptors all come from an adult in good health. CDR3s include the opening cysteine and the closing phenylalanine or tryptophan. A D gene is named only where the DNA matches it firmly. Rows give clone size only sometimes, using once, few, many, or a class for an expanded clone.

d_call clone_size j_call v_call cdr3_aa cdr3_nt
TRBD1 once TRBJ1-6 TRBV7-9 CASSPGQGIENSPLHF TGTGCCAGCAGCCCGGGACAGGGGATCGAGAATTCACCCCTCCACTTT
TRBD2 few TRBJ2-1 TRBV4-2 CASSQDGTSGFNEQFF TGTGCCAGCAGCCAAGATGGGACTAGCGGTTTCAATGAGCAGTTCTTC
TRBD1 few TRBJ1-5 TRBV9 CASSVDGTGRPQHF TGTGCCAGCAGCGTAGACGGGACAGGACGGCCCCAGCATTTT
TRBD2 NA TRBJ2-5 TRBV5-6 CASSTGGFQETQYF TGTGCCAGCAGCACCGGGGGGTTTCAAGAGACCCAGTACTTC
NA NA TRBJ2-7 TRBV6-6 CASSLLQIYEQYF TGTGCCAGCAGCCTCCTTCAAATATACGAGCAGTACTTC
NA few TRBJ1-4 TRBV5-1 CASSYNLGLGEKLFF TGCGCCAGCAGCTATAACCTAGGATTGGGTGAAAAACTGTTTTTT
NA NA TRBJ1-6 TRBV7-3 CASSLLGAPTSPLHF TGTGCCAGCAGCTTATTGGGGGCCCCCACTTCACCCCTCCACTTT
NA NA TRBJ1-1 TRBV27 CASSLGLKNTEAFF TGTGCCAGCAGTTTAGGCTTAAAGAACACTGAAGCTTTCTTT
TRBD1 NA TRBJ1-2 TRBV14 CASSRNRGQGYTF TGTGCCAGCAGTCGTAACAGGGGTCAAGGCTACACCTTC
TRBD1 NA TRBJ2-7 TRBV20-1 CSASSGTGASYEQYF TGCAGTGCTAGTTCCGGGACAGGGGCCTCCTACGAGCAGTACTTC
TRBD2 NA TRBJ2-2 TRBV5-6 CASSDAGGPTGELFF TGTGCCAGCAGCGATGCGGGGGGGCCCACCGGGGAGCTGTTTTTT
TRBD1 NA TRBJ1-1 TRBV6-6 CASSRIIGTGVNTEAFF TGTGCCAGCAGTCGAATAATAGGGACAGGGGTGAACACTGAAGCTTTCTTT
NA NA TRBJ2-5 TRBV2 CASRATETQETQYF TGTGCCAGCAGGGCTACAGAGACGCAAGAGACCCAGTACTTC
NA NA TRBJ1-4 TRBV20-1 CSAPINEKLFF TGCAGTGCTCCGATTAATGAAAAACTGTTTTTT
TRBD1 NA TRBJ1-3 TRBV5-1 CASSKDRGQNTIYF TGCGCCAGCAGCAAGGACAGGGGACAAAACACCATATATTTT
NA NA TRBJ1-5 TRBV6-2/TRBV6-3 CASSYRFNQPQHF TGTGCCAGCAGTTATCGGTTCAATCAGCCCCAGCATTTT
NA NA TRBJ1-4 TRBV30 CAWSTGSTNEKLFF TGTGCCTGGAGTACGGGGTCCACTAATGAAAAACTGTTTTTT
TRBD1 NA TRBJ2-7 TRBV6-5 CASSYFPGQNYEQYF TGTGCCAGCAGTTACTTCCCGGGACAGAACTACGAGCAGTACTTC
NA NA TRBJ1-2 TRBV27 CASSPNRDQLGYTF TGTGCCAGCAGTCCGAATAGGGACCAATTAGGCTACACCTTC
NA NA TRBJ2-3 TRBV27 CASSPTGSDTDTQYF TGTGCCAGCAGTCCGACAGGTTCAGACACAGATACGCAGTATTTT
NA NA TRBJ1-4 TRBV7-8 CASSLFEGLTENEKLFF TGTGCCAGCAGCTTATTCGAGGGCCTGACAGAAAATGAAAAACTGTTTTTT
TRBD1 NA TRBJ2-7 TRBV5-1 CASSRDSTTLYEQYF TGCGCCAGCAGCCGGGACAGTACGACTCTTTACGAGCAGTACTTC
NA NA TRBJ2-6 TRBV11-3 CASSPRAGSSGANVLTF TGTGCCAGCAGCCCACGTGCAGGGAGCTCTGGGGCCAACGTCCTGACTTTC
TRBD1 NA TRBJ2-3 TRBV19 CASRDRGRTDTQYF TGTGCCAGCAGGGACAGGGGTCGTACAGATACGCAGTATTTT
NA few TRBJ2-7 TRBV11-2 CASSLVEGAREQYF TGTGCCAGCAGCTTAGTGGAGGGCGCGCGGGAGCAGTACTTC
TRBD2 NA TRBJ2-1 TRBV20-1 CSASPGLKTLRSSYNEQFF TGCAGTGCTAGTCCGGGACTAAAGACCTTAAGGAGCTCCTACAATGAGCAGTTCTTC
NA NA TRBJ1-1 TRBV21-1 CASSWTEAFF TGTGCCAGCAGCTGGACTGAAGCTTTCTTT
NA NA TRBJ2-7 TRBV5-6 CASSWRESYEQYF TGTGCCAGCAGCTGGAGGGAGTCGTACGAGCAGTACTTC
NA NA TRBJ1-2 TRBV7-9 CASSSRGYGYTF TGTGCCAGCAGCTCAAGGGGCTATGGCTACACCTTC
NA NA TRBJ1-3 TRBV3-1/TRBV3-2 CASSPDTAGNTIYF TGTGCCAGCAGCCCGGACACCGCTGGAAACACCATATATTTT
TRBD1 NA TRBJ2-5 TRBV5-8 CASSHRTGEETQYF TGTGCCAGCAGCCATAGGACAGGAGAAGAGACCCAGTACTTC
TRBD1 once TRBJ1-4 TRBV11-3 CASSFSTGGNEKLFF TGTGCCAGCAGCTTCTCGACAGGGGGTAATGAAAAACTGTTTTTT
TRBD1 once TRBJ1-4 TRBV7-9 CASSSTGALNEKLFF TGTGCCAGCAGCTCCACAGGGGCTTTGAATGAAAAACTGTTTTTT
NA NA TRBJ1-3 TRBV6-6 CASSFQGRNTIYF TGTGCCAGCAGTTTCCAGGGAAGGAACACCATATATTTT
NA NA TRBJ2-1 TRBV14 CASSQVSEQFF TGTGCCAGCAGCCAGGTTTCTGAGCAGTTCTTC
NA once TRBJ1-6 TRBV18 CASSPIGPYNSPLHF TGTGCCAGCTCACCAATCGGCCCTTATAATTCACCCCTCCACTTT
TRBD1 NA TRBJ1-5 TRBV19 CASSNRQGAIGNQPQHF TGTGCCAGTTCTAACAGACAGGGGGCAATCGGCAATCAGCCCCAGCATTTT
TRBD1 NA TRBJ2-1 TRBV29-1 CSVESGTVGKGSYNEQFF TGCAGCGTTGAATCCGGGACAGTCGGAAAGGGCTCCTACAATGAGCAGTTCTTC